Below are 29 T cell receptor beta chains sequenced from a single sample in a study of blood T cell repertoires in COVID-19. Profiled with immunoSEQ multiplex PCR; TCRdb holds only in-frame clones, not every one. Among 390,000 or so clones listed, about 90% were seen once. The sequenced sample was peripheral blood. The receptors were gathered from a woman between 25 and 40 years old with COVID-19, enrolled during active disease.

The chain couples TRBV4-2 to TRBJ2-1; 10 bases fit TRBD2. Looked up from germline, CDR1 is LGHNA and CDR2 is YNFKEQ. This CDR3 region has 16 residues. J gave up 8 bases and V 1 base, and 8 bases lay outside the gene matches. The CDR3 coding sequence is TGTGCCAGCAGCCAAGGAGAGGGACTAGCGTGGGATGAGCAGTTCTTC. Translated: CASSQGEGLAWDEQFF.

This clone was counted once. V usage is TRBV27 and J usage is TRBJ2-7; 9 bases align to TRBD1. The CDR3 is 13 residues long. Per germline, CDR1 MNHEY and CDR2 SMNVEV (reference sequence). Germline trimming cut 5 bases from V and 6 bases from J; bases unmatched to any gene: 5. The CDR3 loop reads CASSGQGRVEQYF. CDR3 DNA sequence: TGTGCCAGCAGTGGACAGGGGAGGGTCGAGCAGTACTTC.

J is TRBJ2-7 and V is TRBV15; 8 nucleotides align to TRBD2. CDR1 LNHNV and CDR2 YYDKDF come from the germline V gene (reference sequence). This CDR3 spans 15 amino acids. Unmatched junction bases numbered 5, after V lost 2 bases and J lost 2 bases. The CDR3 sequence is CATSRSREAAYEQYF. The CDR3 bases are TGTGCCACCAGCAGATCGCGGGAGGCCGCCTACGAGCAGTACTTC.

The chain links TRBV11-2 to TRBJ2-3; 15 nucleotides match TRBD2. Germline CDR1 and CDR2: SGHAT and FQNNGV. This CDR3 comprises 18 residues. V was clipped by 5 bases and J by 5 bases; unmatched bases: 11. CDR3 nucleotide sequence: TGTGCCAGCAGCCCCCGGACTAGCGGGAGGGCCCTCGTAGATACGCAGTATTTT. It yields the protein CASSPRTSGRALVDTQYF.

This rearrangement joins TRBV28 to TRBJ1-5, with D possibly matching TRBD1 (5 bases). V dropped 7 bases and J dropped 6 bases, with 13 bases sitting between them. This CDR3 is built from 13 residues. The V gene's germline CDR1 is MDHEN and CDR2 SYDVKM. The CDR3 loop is CASIQVGGQPQHF. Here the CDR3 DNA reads TGTGCCAGCATCCAGGTCGGGGGTCAGCCCCAGCATTTT.

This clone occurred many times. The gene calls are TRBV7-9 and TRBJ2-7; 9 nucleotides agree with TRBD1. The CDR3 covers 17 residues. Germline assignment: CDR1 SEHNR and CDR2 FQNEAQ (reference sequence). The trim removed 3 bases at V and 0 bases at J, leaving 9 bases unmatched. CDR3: CASSLGQGGGSSYEQYF. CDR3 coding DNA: TGTGCCAGCAGCTTGGGACAGGGCGGGGGAAGCTCCTACGAGCAGTACTTC.

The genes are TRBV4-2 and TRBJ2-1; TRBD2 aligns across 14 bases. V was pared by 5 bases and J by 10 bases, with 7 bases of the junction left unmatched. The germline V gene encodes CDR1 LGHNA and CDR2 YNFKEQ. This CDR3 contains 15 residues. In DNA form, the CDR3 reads TGTGCCAGCAGCGAGGGACTAGCGGGAGCTCAGGAGCAGTTCTTC. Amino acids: CASSEGLAGAQEQFF.

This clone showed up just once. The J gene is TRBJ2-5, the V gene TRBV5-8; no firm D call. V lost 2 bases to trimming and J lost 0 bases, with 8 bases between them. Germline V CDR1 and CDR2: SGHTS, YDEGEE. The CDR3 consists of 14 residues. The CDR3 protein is CASSFRQNQETQYF. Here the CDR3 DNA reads TGTGCCAGCAGCTTTCGTCAGAACCAAGAGACCCAGTACTTC.

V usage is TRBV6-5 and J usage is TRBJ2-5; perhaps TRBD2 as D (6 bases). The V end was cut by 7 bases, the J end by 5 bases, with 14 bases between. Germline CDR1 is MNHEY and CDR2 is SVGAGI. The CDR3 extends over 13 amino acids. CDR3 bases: TGTGCCAGCATCGCCGGGAGTTGGGAGACCCAGTACTTC. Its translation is CASIAGSWETQYF.

In DNA form, the CDR3 reads TGTGCCAGCAGCGCAGGCCCGGCCCCTGGAAACACCATATATTTT. Translation gives CASSAGPAPGNTIYF. This chain uses TRBV7-6 with TRBJ1-3; no clear D. CDR3 length: 15 amino acids. Germline-derived CDR1 and CDR2 are SGHVS and FNYEAQ. V lost 5 bases and J 2 bases, leaving 13 bases between the germline ends.

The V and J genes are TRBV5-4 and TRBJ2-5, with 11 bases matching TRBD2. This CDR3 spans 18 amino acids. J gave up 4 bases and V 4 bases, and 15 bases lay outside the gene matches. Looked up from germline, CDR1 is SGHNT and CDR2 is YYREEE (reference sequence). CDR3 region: CASSPPPLAGGGGETQYF. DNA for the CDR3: TGTGCCAGCAGCCCCCCCCCTCTAGCGGGAGGAGGGGGAGAGACCCAGTACTTC.

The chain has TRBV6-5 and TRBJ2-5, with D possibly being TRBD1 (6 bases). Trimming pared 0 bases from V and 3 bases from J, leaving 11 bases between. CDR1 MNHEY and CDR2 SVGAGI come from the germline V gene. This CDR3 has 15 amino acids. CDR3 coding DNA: TGTGCCAGCAGTTACTCGGCGACAGGCGAAGAGACCCAGTACTTC. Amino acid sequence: CASSYSATGEETQYF.

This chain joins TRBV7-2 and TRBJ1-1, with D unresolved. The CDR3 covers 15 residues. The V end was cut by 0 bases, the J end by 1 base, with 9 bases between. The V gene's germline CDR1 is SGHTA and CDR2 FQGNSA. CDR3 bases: TGTGCCAGCAGCTTAGCGCGGGCATCGAACACTGAAGCTTTCTTT. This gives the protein CASSLARASNTEAFF.

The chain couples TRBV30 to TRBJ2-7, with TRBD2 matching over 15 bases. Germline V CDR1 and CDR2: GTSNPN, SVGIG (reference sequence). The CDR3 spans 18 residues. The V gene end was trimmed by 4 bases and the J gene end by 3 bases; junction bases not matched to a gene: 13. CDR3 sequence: CAWIQSGLAGGRGYEQYF. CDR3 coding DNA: TGTGCCTGGATACAGTCGGGACTAGCGGGAGGTAGGGGCTACGAGCAGTACTTC. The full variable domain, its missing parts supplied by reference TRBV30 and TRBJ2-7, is SQTIHQWPATLVQPVGSPLSLECTVEGTSNPNLYWYRQAAGRGLQLLFYSVGIGQISSEVPQNLSASRPQDRQFILSSKKLLLSDSGFYLCAWIQSGLAGGRGYEQYFGPGTRLTVT.

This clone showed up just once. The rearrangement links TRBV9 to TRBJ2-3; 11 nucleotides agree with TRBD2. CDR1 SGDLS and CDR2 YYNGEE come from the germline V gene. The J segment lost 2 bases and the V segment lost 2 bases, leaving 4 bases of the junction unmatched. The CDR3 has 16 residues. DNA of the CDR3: TGTGCCAGCAGCGTGCAACTAGCGGGAGCCACAGATACGCAGTATTTT. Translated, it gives CASSVQLAGATDTQYF. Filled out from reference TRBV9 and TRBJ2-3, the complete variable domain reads DSGVTQTPKHLITATGQRVTLRCSPRSGDLSVYWYQQSLDQGLQFLIQYYNGEERAKGNILERFSAQQFPDLHSELNLSSLELGDSALYFCASSVQLAGATDTQYFGPGTRLTVL.

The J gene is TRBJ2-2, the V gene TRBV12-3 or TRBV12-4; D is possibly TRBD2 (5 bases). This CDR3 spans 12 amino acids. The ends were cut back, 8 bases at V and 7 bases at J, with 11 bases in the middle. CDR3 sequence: CASAGRGGELFF. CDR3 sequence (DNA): TGTGCCAGCGCCGGACGGGGCGGGGAGCTGTTTTTT.

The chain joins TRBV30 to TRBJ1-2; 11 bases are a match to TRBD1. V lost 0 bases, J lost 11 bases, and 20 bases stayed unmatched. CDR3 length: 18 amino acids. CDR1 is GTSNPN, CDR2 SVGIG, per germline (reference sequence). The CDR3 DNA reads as TGTGCCTGGAGTGTACCCCCGGCCCGGACAGGGGGCGCCGTGGGGTACACCTTC. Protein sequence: CAWSVPPARTGGAVGYTF.

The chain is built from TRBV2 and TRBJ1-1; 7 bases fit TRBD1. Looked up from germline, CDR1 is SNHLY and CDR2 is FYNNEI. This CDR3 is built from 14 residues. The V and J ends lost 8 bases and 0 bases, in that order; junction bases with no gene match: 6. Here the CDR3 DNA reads TGTGCCAGCGGGACAGATGCGGTGAACACTGAAGCTTTCTTT. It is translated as CASGTDAVNTEAFF.

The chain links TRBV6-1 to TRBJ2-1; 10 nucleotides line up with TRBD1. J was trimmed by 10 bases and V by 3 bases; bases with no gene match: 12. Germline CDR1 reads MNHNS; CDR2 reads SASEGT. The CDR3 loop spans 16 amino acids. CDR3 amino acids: CASSDTGTGVSSEQFF. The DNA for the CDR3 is TGTGCCAGCAGTGACACCGGGACAGGGGTTTCTTCAGAGCAGTTCTTC.

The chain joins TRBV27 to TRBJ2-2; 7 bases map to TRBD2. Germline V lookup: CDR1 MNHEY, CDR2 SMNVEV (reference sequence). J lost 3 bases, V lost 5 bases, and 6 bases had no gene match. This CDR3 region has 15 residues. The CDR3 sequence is CASSDLAAYTGELFF. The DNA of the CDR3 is TGTGCCAGCAGTGATCTAGCGGCTTACACCGGGGAGCTGTTTTTT.

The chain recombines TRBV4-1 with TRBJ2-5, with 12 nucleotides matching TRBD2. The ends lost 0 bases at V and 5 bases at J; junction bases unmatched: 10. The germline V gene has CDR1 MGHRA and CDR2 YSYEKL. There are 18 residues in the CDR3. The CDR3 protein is CASSQDWTSGMKGETQYF. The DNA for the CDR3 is TGCGCCAGCAGCCAAGATTGGACTAGCGGGATGAAAGGGGAGACCCAGTACTTC.

CDR3 in amino acids: CASSSRADYNEQFF. Here the CDR3 DNA reads TGTGCCAGCAGCTCGCGGGCTGATTACAATGAGCAGTTCTTC. The gene calls are TRBV7-2 and TRBJ2-1; possible D gene TRBD2, 5 bases. The CDR3 is 14 amino acids. V shed 4 bases and J shed 4 bases, with 11 bases lying between them. The germline CDR1 and CDR2 sequences are SGHTA and FQGNSA.

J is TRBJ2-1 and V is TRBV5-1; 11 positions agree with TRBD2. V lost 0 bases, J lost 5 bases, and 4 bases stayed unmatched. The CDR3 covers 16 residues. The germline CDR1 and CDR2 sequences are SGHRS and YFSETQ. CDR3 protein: CASSLGGTSGNNEQFF. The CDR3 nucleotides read TGCGCCAGCAGCTTGGGTGGGACTAGCGGCAACAATGAGCAGTTCTTC.

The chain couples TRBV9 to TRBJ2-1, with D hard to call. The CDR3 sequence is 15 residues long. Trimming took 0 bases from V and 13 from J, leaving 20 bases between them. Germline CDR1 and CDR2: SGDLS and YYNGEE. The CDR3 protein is CASSVEFSPRVEQFF. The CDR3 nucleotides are TGTGCCAGCAGCGTAGAGTTTAGCCCCAGAGTGGAACAGTTCTTC.

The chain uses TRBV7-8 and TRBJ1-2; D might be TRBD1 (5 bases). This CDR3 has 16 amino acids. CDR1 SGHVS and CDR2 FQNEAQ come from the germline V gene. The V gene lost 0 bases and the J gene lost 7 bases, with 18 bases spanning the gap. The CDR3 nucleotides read TGTGCCAGCAGCTTAGCCCGGGGGGGGGTCGTTGGTGGCTACACCTTC. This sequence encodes CASSLARGGVVGGYTF. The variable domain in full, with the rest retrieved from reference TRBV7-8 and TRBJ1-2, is GAGVSQSPRYKVAKRGQDVALRCDPISGHVSLFWYQQALGQGPEFLTYFQNEAQLDKSGLPSDRFFAERPEGSVSTLKIQRTQQEDSAVYLCASSLARGGVVGGYTFGSGTRLTVV.

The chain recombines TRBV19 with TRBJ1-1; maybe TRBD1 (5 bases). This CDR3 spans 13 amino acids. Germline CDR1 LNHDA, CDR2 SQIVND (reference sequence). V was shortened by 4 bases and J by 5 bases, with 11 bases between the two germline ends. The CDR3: CASSTAPGTEAFF. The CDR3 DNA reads TGTGCCAGTAGTACAGCCCCAGGGACTGAAGCTTTCTTT.

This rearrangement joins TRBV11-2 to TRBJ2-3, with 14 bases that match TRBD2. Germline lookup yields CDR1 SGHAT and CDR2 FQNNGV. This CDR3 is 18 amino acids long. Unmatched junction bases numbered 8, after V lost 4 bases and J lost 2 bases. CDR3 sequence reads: CASSSGLAGALFTDTQYF. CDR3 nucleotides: TGTGCCAGCAGCTCGGGACTAGCGGGAGCCCTTTTCACAGATACGCAGTATTTT.

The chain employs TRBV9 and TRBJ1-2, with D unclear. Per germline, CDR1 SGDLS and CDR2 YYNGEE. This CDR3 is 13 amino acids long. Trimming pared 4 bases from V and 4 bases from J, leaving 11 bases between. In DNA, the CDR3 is TGTGCCAGCAGCCCGACACCGTCCTATGGCTACACCTTC. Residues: CASSPTPSYGYTF.

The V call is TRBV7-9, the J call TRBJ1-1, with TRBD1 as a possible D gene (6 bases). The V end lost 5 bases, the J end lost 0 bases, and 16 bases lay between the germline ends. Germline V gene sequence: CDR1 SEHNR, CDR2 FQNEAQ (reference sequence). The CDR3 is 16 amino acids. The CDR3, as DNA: TGTGCCAGCAGCCCGCCAGGGGCAGGAATGAACACTGAAGCTTTCTTT. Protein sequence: CASSPPGAGMNTEAFF.